This paragraph covers one TCR beta chain sequence. Antigen: not known. The data are from a study of neoadjuvant anti-PD-1 for oral cavity cancer. TCRdb's copy holds only in-frame clones and misses some; the assay was immunoSEQ multiplex PCR. Among several thousand clones listed, over 35% were seen once. Looked up from germline, CDR1 is MNHNS and CDR2 is SASEGT. This CDR3 region has 13 residues. V was trimmed by 5 bases and J by 14 bases, leaving 16 bases between them. General study results and limits: Larger post-treatment preexisting tumor clones tracked with greater tumor shrinkage. Treg/Th17 ratio rose with pretreatment blood and fell with post-treatment tumor TCRbeta clonality.

The chain couples TRBV6-1 to TRBJ1-6; maybe TRBD1 (5 bases). This TCR was recovered from a person aged 35-80 years with oral cavity squamous cell carcinoma. The source material was tumor tissue, sampled before nivolumab (anti-PD-1) treatment. In DNA form, the CDR3 reads TGTGCCAGCAGTTATGAAGGGGCCCTGGCCCTCCACTTT. Residues: CASSYEGALALHF.